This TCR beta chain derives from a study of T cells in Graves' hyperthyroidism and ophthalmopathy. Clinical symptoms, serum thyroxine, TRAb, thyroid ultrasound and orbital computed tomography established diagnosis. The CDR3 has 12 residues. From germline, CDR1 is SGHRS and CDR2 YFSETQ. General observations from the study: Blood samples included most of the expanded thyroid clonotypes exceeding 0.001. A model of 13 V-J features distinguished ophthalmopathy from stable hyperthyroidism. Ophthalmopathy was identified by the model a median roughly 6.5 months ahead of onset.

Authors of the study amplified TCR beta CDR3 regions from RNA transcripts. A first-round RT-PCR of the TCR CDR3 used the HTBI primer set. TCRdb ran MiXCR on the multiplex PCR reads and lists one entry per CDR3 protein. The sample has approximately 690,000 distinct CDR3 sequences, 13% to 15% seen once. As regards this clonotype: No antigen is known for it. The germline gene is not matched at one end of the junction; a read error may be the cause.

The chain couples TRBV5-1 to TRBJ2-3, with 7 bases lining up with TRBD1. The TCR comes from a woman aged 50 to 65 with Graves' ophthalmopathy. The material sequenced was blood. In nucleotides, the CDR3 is TGCGCCAGCAGCACGGGGACAGATATGCAGTATTTT. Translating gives CASSTGTDMQYF.